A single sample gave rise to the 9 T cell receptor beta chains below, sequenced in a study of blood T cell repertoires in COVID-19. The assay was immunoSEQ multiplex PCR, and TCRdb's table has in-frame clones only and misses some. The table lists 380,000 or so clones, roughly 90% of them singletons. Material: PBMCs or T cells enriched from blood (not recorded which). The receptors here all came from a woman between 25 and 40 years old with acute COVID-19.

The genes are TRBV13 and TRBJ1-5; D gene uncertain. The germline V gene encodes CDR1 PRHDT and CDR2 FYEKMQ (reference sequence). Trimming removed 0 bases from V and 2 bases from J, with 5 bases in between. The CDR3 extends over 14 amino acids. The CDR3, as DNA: TGTGCCAGCAGCTTAGGGAGTGGCAATCAGCCCCAGCATTTT. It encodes CASSLGSGNQPQHF. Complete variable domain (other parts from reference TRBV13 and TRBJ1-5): AAGVIQSPRHLIKEKRETATLKCYPIPRHDTVYWYQQGPGQDPQFLISFYEKMQSDKGSIPDRFSAQQFSDYHSELNMSSLELGDSALYFCASSLGSGNQPQHFGDGTRLSIL.

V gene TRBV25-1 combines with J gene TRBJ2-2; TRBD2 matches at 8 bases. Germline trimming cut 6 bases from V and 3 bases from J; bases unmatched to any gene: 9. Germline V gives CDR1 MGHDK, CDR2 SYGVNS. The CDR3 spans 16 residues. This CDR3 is CASSPPGGRYTGELFF. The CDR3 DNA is TGTGCCAGCAGCCCCCCGGGGGGGCGTTACACCGGGGAGCTGTTTTTT.

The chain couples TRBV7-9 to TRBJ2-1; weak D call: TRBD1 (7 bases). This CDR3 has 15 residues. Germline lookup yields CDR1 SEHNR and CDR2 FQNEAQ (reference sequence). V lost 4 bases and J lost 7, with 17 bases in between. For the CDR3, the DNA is TGTGCCAGCAGCTACGCAGGGGGGACGGGTAATGAGCAGTTCTTC. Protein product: CASSYAGGTGNEQFF.

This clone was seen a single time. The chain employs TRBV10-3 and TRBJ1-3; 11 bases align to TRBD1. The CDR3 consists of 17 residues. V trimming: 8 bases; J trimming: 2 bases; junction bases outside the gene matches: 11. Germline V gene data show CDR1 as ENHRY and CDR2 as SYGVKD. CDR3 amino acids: CAIGRRDRGSAGNTIYF. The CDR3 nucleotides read TGTGCCATCGGTCGCCGGGACAGGGGGTCTGCTGGAAACACCATATATTTT.

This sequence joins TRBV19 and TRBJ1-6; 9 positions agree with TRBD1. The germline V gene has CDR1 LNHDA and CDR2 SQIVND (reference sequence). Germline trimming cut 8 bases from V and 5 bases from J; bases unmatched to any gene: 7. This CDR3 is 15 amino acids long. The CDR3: CASSTGGIDNSPLHF. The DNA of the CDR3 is TGTGCCAGTTCGACAGGGGGAATTGATAATTCACCCCTCCACTTT.

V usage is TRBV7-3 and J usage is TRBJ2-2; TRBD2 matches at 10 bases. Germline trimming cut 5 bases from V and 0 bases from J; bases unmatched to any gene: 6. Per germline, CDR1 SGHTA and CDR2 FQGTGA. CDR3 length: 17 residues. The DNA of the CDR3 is TGTGCCAGCAGCCGGGGGACTAGCGTTACGAACACCGGGGAGCTGTTTTTT. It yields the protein CASSRGTSVTNTGELFF.

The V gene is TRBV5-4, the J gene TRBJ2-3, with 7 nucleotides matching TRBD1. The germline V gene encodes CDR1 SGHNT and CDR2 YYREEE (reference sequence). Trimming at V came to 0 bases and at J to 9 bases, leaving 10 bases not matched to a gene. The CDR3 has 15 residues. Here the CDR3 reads CASSLASGDRETQYF. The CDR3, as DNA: TGTGCCAGCAGCTTGGCCTCTGGAGACAGGGAAACGCAGTATTTT.

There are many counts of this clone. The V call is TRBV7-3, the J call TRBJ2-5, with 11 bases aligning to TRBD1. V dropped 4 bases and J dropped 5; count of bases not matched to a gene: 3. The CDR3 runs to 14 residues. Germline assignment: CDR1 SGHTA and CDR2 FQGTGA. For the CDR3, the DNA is TGTGCCAGCAGCTACGGACAGGGGGCCGAGACCCAGTACTTC. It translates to CASSYGQGAETQYF.

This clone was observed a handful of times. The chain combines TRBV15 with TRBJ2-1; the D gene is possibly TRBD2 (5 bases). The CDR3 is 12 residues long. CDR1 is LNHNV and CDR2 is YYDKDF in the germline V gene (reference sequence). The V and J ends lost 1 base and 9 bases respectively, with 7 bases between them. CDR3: CATSRASSEQFF. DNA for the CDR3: TGTGCCACCAGCAGAGCTAGCAGTGAGCAGTTCTTC.